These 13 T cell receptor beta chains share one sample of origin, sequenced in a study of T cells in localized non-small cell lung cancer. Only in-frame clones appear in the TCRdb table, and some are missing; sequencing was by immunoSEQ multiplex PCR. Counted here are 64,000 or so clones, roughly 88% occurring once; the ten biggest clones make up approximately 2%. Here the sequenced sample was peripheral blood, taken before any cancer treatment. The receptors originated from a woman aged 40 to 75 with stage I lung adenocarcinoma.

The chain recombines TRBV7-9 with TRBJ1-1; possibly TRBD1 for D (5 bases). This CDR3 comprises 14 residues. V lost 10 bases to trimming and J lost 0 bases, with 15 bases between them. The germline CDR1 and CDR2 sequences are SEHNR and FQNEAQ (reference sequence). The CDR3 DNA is TGTGCCACCTCAAATGGGGCGATGAACACTGAAGCTTTCTTT. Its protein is CATSNGAMNTEAFF.

The CDR3 DNA follows: TGTGCCAGCAGCCAAGGTACAGGGGGCGAGGACTACGAGCAGTACTTC. Its protein product is CASSQGTGGEDYEQYF. The chain joins TRBV4-2 to TRBJ2-7; TRBD1 agrees at 9 bases. V trimming: 1 base; J trimming: 3 bases; junction bases outside the gene matches: 7. Germline lookup yields CDR1 LGHNA and CDR2 YNFKEQ. The CDR3 consists of 16 residues.

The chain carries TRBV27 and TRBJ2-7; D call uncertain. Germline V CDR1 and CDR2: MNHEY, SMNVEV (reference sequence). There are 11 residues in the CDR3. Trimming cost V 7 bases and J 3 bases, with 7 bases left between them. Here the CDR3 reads CASKNNYEQYF. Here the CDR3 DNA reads TGTGCCAGCAAGAACAACTACGAGCAGTACTTC.

CDR3 DNA sequence: TGTGCCTGGAGTGGAATTGGGACGGCTTACAATGAGCAGTTCTTC. It encodes CAWSGIGTAYNEQFF. The chain is built from TRBV30 and TRBJ2-1; D possibly uses TRBD1 or TRBD2 (5 bases each). Germline CDR1 and CDR2: GTSNPN and SVGIG (reference sequence). V was trimmed by 1 base and J by 4 bases, leaving 14 bases between them. There are 15 residues in the CDR3.

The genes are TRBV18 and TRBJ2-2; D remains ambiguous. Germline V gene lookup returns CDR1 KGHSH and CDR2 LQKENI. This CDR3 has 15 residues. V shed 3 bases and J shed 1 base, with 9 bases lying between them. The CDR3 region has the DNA TGTGCCAGCTCACCGGAAGGGTTGAACACCGGGGAGCTGTTTTTT. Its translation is CASSPEGLNTGELFF.

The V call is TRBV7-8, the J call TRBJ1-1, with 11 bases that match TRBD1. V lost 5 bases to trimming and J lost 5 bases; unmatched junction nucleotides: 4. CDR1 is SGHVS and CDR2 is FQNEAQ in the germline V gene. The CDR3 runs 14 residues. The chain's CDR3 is CASSTGTGGTEAFF. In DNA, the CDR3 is TGTGCCAGCAGCACAGGGACAGGGGGGACTGAAGCTTTCTTT.

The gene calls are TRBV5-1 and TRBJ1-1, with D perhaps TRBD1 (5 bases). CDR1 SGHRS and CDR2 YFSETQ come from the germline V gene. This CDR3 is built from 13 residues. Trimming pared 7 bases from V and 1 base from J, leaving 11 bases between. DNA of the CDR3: TGCGCCAGCTCCTTCGGACAGAACACTGAAGCTTTCTTT. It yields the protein CASSFGQNTEAFF. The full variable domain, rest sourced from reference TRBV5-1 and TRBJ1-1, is KAGVTQTPRYLIKTRGQQVTLSCSPISGHRSVSWYQQTPGQGLQFLFEYFSETQRNKGNFPGRFSGRQFSNSRSEMNVSTLELGDSALYLCASSFGQNTEAFFGQGTRLTVV.

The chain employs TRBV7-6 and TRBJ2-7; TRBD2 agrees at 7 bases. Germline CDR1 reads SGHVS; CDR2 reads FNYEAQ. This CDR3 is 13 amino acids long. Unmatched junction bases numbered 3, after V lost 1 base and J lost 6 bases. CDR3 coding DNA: TGTGCCAGCAGCTTAGGACTAGCAGGCGAGCAGTACTTC. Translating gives CASSLGLAGEQYF.

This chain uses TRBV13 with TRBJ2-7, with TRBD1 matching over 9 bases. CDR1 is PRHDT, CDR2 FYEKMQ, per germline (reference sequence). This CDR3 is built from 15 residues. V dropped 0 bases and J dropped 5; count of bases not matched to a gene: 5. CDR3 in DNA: TGTGCCAGCAGCTTAGGCCTACAGGGGGCCCACGAGCAGTACTTC. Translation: CASSLGLQGAHEQYF.

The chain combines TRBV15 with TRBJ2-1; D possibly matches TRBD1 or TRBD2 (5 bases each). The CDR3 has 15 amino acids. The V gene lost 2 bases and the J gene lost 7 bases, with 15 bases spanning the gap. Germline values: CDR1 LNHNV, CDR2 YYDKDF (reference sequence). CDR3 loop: CATSRFRDPRNEQFF. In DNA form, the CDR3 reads TGTGCCACCAGCAGATTCCGGGACCCCCGAAATGAGCAGTTCTTC.

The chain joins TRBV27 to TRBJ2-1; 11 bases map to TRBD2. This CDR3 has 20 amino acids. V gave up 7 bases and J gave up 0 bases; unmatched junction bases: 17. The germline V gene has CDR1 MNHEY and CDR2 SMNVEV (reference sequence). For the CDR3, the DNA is TGTGCCAGCATTGGGAGGGGACTAGCGGACCTCAGGAGCTCCTACAATGAGCAGTTCTTC. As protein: CASIGRGLADLRSSYNEQFF.

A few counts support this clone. The CDR3 sequence: CARGRASNTEAFF. The CDR3 nucleotides read TGTGCCAGAGGAAGAGCCTCGAACACTGAAGCTTTCTTT. This chain uses TRBV6-7 with TRBJ1-1, with no clear D. TRBV6-7 has ORF status, its function being uncertain. This CDR3 is 13 amino acids long. V lost 9 bases and J 1 base, leaving 12 bases between the germline ends.

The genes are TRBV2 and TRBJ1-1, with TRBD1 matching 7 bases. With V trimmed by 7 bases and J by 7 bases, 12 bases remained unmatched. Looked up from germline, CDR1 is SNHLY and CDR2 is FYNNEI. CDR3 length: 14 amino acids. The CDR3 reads CASKPGQSRGEAFF. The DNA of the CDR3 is TGTGCCAGCAAGCCGGGACAGTCAAGGGGTGAAGCTTTCTTT.